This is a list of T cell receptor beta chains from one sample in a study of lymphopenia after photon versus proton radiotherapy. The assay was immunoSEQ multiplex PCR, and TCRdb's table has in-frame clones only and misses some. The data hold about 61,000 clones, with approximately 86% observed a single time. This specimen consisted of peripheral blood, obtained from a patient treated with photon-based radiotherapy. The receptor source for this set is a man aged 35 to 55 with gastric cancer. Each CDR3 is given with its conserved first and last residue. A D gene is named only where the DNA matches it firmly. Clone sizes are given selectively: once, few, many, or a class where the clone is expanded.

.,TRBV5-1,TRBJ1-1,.,TGCGCCAGCCACAGGGTTGGGAACACTGAAGCTTTCTTT,CASHRVGNTEAFF
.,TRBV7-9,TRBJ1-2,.,TGTGCCAGCAGCTTAGAAGGCTATGGCTACACCTTC,CASSLEGYGYTF
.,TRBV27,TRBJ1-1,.,TGTGCCAGCAGTTTGGCTGGGGTGCCGAACACTGAAGCTTTCTTT,CASSLAGVPNTEAFF
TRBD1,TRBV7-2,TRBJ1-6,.,TGTGCCAGCAGCTTAGGGCAGGGGGCGCGGAATTCACCCCTCCACTTT,CASSLGQGARNSPLHF
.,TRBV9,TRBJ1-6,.,TGTGCCAGCAGCGTAGGCAGAAGCTCCTATAATTCACCCCTCCACTTT,CASSVGRSSYNSPLHF
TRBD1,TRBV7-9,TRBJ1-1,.,TGTGCCAGCAGCTTCGGTGCCACACAGGGGGAAGCTTTCTTT,CASSFGATQGEAFF
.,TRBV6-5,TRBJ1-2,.,TGTGCCAGCAGTTACACAACTAGGAACTATGGCTACACCTTC,CASSYTTRNYGYTF
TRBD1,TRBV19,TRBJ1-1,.,TGTGCCAGTAGCCGGACAGGGACCATGAACACTGAAGCTTTCTTT,CASSRTGTMNTEAFF
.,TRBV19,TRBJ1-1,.,TGTGCCAGTAGTATCTCGGACATTAACACTGAAGCTTTCTTT,CASSISDINTEAFF
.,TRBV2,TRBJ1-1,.,TGTGCCAGCAGGAGGGACACTGAAGCTTTCTTT,CASRRDTEAFF
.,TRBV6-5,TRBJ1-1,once,TGTGCCAGCAGTTACTCGATAGCAGGGAACACTGAAGCTTTCTTT,CASSYSIAGNTEAFF
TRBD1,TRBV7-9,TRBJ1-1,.,TGTGCCAGCAGCCCCACAGGGGCATGGAACACTGAAGCTTTCTTT,CASSPTGAWNTEAFF
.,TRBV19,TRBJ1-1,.,TGTGCCAGTTCACCGCTAGCCGGGAACACTGAAGCTTTCTTT,CASSPLAGNTEAFF
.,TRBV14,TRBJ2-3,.,TGTGCCAGCAGCCTACAGGGTACAGATACGCAGTATTTT,CASSLQGTDTQYF
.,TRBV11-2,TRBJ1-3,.,TGTGCCAGCAGCTCCTGGGAGGGAAACACCATATATTTT,CASSSWEGNTIYF
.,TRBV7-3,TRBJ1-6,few,TGTGCCAGCAGCTCCGGGGTTGTGGGTTCACCCCTCCACTTT,CASSSGVVGSPLHF
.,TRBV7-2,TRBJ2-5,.,TGTGCCAGCAGCGTTCAGGGTCTGGGGCAGTACTTC,CASSVQGLGQYF